These 15 T cell receptor beta chains share one sample of origin, sequenced in a study of T cell repertoires in cytomegalovirus infection. These receptors have no known antigen. From the reads, TCRdb called clonotypes with MiXCR, one entry per CDR3 protein. This table holds 45,000 to 55,000 distinct CDR3 sequences, roughly 20% found once. Source: CD8+ T cells from cultured PBMCs, taken from culture after CMV antigen stimulation. The receptor source for this set is a human donor in good health (CMV status not recorded). Some clones in this sample may be carry-over from other donors' samples.

The chain has TRBV7-9 and TRBJ2-2, with TRBD2 matching 8 bases. Germline V gene data show CDR1 as SEHNR and CDR2 as FQNEAQ (reference sequence). J lost 5 bases, V lost 5 bases, and 10 bases had no gene match. The CDR3 contains 16 residues. The CDR3 region is CASSPQTSGITGELFF. The CDR3 coding sequence is TGTGCCAGCAGCCCCCAAACTAGCGGAATAACCGGGGAGCTGTTTTTT.

The sample holds a few counts of this clonotype. This rearrangement joins TRBV7-2 to TRBJ2-1, with D possibly matching TRBD2 (7 bases). V was shortened by 2 bases and J by 0 bases, with 17 bases between the two germline ends. The germline gives CDR1 SGHTA, CDR2 FQGNSA. The CDR3 sequence is 18 residues long. The CDR3 DNA is TGTGCCAGCAGCTTAAGGAAGGCGGGGGCCCACTCCTACAATGAGCAGTTCTTC. This encodes CASSLRKAGAHSYNEQFF.

This clonotype was observed a single time. The gene calls are TRBV6-2 or TRBV6-3 and TRBJ2-1; 11 bases line up with TRBD2. V was pared by 6 bases and J by 1 base, with 8 bases of the junction left unmatched. CDR3 length equals 17 residues. Germline V lookup: CDR1 MNHEY, CDR2 SVGEGT. The CDR3 bases are TGTGCCAGCAGCCCCGCGGGACTAGCGGATTCCTACAATGAGCAGTTCTTC. Translation gives CASSPAGLADSYNEQFF.

This clonotype was seen at least ten times. V is TRBV6-1 and J is TRBJ2-7, with TRBD2 matching 7 bases. After removal of 5 bases from V and 0 bases from J, the junction contained 4 bases not matched to a gene. CDR1 and CDR2 (germline): MNHNS, SASEGT. The CDR3 runs 14 residues. CDR3 loop: CASSRGGTSYEQYF. DNA of the CDR3: TGTGCCAGCAGTCGCGGGGGAACCTCCTACGAGCAGTACTTC.

J is TRBJ1-2 and V is TRBV29-1; the D gene is possibly TRBD1 (5 bases). The V and J ends lost 8 bases and 5 bases respectively, with 18 bases between them. CDR3 length: 13 residues. Germline V CDR1 and CDR2: SQVTM, ANQGSEA. The CDR3 DNA sequence: TGCAGCTCAGGGCCAAGTTCCCCATATGGCTACACCTTC. Encoded protein: CSSGPSSPYGYTF.

This clonotype was seen a few times. The V call is TRBV24-1, the J call TRBJ1-1; TRBD1 agrees at 7 bases. Germline V CDR1 and CDR2: KGHDR, SFDVKD. After removal of 3 bases from V and 7 bases from J, the junction contained 10 bases not matched to a gene. The CDR3 contains 15 residues. The CDR3 here is CATSDTGQEGFEAFF. As DNA, the CDR3 is TGTGCCACCAGTGATACAGGACAGGAAGGGTTTGAAGCTTTCTTT.

This clonotype was counted between two and nine times. The CDR3 nucleotides are TGTGCCAGCAGCTCCCCGGGACAGACTGCTAACTATGGCTACACCTTC. It encodes CASSSPGQTANYGYTF. The chain links TRBV7-2 to TRBJ1-2; 7 nucleotides align to TRBD1. CDR1 SGHTA and CDR2 FQGNSA come from the germline V gene. The J segment lost 0 bases and the V segment lost 4 bases, leaving 8 bases of the junction unmatched. The CDR3 length is 16 residues. The variable domain in full, with the rest retrieved from reference TRBV7-2 and TRBJ1-2, is GAGVSQSPSNKVTEKGKDVELRCDPISGHTALYWYRQSLGQGLEFLIYFQGNSAPDKSGLPSDRFSAERTGGSVSTLTIQRTQQEDSAVYLCASSSPGQTANYGYTFGSGTRLTVV.

V usage is TRBV10-3 and J usage is TRBJ1-4; perhaps TRBD1 as D (5 bases). V lost 0 bases and J lost 8, with 13 bases in between. This CDR3 spans 15 amino acids. Germline V lookup: CDR1 ENHRY, CDR2 SYGVKD. The CDR3 region is CAISESPRRGEKLFF. CDR3 DNA sequence: TGTGCCATCAGTGAGTCCCCTCGTCGGGGCGAAAAACTGTTTTTT.

This clonotype was observed a few times. The chain couples TRBV27 to TRBJ1-2; possible D gene TRBD1, 5 bases. Between the trimmed V and J ends, which lost 5 bases and 1 base, there was a span of 14 bases. Germline values: CDR1 MNHEY, CDR2 SMNVEV (reference sequence). This CDR3 has 15 residues. CDR3 residues: CASSPGSRVNYGYTF. CDR3 in DNA: TGTGCCAGCAGTCCCGGCTCCAGGGTTAACTATGGCTACACCTTC.

A few counts support this clonotype. CDR3 protein: CSAPPLGYTF. The CDR3 region has the DNA TGCAGTGCTCCCCCCTTGGGCTACACCTTC. V and J are TRBV20-1 and TRBJ1-2; no definite D call. This CDR3 is 10 amino acids long. V was pared by 5 bases and J by 8 bases, with 9 bases between. CDR1 is DFQATT, CDR2 SNEGSKA, per germline (reference sequence).

The chain couples TRBV5-4 to TRBJ2-3; D gene ambiguous. From germline, CDR1 is SGHNT and CDR2 YYREEE (reference sequence). With 0 bases removed from V and 9 bases from J, the gap between germline ends came to 8 bases. The CDR3 sequence is 12 residues long. DNA of the CDR3: TGTGCCAGCAGCTTGGCAGGAGAGACGCAGTATTTT. It specifies CASSLAGETQYF.

The chain employs TRBV6-2 or TRBV6-3 and TRBJ1-5, with TRBD1 matching over 12 bases. Germline V gene lookup returns CDR1 MNHEY and CDR2 SVGEGT. CDR3 size: 17 residues. V shed 0 bases and J 6 bases; nucleotides not matched to a gene: 6. The CDR3 here is CASSYSTGQGAGQPQHF. CDR3 bases: TGTGCCAGCAGTTACTCGACGGGACAGGGGGCTGGTCAGCCCCAGCATTTT.

The chain is built from TRBV7-2 and TRBJ2-1; 11 bases align to TRBD1. The V gene's germline CDR1 is SGHTA and CDR2 FQGNSA. With 7 bases clipped from V and 3 bases from J, the junction kept 2 bases outside the gene matches. This CDR3 is 14 amino acids long. CDR3 nucleotide sequence: TGTGCCAGCACCGGGACAGGGGGCTACAATGAGCAGTTCTTC. Translating it yields CASTGTGGYNEQFF.

This clonotype was picked up a small number of times. V usage is TRBV7-9 and J usage is TRBJ1-2, with TRBD1 matching 9 bases. V lost 1 base to trimming and J lost 3 bases; unmatched junction nucleotides: 9. Germline V gene sequence: CDR1 SEHNR, CDR2 FQNEAQ (reference sequence). This CDR3 has 17 amino acids. The CDR3 sequence: CASSLGPIGQGHYGYTF. CDR3 in DNA: TGTGCCAGCAGCTTAGGGCCGATAGGACAGGGGCACTATGGCTACACCTTC. The full variable domain, completed using reference TRBV7-9 and TRBJ1-2, is DTGVSQNPRHKITKRGQNVTFRCDPISEHNRLYWYRQTLGQGPEFLTYFQNEAQLEKSRLLSDRFSAERPKGSFSTLEIQRTEQGDSAMYLCASSLGPIGQGHYGYTFGSGTRLTVV.

CDR3 nucleotide sequence: TGTGCCAGCACCTCCCGGGGACTAGCGGGACGCACAGATACGCAGTATTTT. This gives the protein CASTSRGLAGRTDTQYF. The chain joins TRBV12-3 or TRBV12-4 to TRBJ2-3; TRBD2 matches 13 bases. V gave up 7 bases and J gave up 1 base; unmatched junction bases: 8. This CDR3 comprises 17 residues.